This T cell receptor beta chain was sequenced during a study of long-term antiretroviral therapy in people with HIV. Study-wide results and caveats: Despite increasing after ART, diversity remained lower than that of transplant donor controls.

DNA was extracted from around 1-9.1 million thawed cryopreserved PBMC. With respect to this clone: What it binds is not known.

Survey-level resolution applied to immunoSEQ assay v3.0. Data came from immunoSEQ multiplex PCR; TCRdb stores just in-frame clones and leaves some out. Altogether some 31,000 clones are present, around 92% being singletons, with the ten largest covering less than 3%. The germline gives CDR1 LGHNA, CDR2 YNFKEQ. V lost 0 bases and J lost 6; bases outside the gene matches: 7. This CDR3 has 15 residues. The sequence came from a man between 45 and 60 years old with HIV. V usage is TRBV4-2 and J usage is TRBJ1-1; TRBD1 aligns across 7 bases. Sample: unsorted PBMCs, taken just over 7.2 years after starting antiretroviral therapy. The CDR3 is CASSQEVRGVSEAFF. The CDR3, as DNA: TGTGCCAGCAGCCAAGAGGTCAGGGGGGTCTCTGAAGCTTTCTTT.